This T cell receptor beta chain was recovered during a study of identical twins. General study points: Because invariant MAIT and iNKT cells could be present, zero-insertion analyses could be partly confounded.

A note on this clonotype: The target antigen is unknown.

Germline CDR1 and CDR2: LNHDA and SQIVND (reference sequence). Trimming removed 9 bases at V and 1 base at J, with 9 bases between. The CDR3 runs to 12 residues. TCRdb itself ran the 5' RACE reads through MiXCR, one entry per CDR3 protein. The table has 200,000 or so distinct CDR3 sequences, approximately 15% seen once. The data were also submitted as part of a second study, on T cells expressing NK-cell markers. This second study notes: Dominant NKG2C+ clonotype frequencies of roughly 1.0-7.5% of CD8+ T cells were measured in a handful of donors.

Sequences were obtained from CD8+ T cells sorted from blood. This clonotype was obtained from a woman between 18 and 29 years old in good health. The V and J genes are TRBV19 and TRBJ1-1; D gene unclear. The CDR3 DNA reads TGTGCCAGCGAAGCGGAGAACACTGAAGCTTTCTTT. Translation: CASEAENTEAFF.